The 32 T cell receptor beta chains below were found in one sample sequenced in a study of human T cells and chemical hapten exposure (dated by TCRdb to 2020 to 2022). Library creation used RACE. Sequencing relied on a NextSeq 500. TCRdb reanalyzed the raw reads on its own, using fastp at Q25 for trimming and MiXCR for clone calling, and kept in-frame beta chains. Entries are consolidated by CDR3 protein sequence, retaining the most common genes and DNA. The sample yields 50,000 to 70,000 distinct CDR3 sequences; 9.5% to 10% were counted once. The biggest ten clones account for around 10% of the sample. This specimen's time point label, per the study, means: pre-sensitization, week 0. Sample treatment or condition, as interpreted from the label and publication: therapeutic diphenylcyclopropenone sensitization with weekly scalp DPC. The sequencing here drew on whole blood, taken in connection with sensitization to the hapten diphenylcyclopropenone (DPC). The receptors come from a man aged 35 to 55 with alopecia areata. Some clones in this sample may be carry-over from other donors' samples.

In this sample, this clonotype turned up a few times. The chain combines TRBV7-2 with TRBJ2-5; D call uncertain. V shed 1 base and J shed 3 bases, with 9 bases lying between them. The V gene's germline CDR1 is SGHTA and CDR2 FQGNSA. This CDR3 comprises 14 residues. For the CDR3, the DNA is TGTGCCAGCAGCTTAGGATCGGACGAAGAGACCCAGTACTTC. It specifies CASSLGSDEETQYF.

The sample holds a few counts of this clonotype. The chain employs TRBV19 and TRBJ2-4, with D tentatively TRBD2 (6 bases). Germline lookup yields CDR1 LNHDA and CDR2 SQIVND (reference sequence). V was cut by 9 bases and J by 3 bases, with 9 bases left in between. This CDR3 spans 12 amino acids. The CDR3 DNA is TGTGCCAGCCGCGGGGTCAAAAACATTCAGTACTTC. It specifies CASRGVKNIQYF.

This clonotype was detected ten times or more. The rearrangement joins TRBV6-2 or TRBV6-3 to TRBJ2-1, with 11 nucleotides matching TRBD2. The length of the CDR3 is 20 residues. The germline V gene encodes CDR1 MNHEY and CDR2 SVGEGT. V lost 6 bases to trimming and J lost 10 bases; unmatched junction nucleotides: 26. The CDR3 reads CASRGRASGRFPSYNVEQFF. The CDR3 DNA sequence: TGTGCCAGCAGAGGCCGGGCTAGCGGGAGGTTCCCTTCTTACAATGTAGAGCAGTTCTTC.

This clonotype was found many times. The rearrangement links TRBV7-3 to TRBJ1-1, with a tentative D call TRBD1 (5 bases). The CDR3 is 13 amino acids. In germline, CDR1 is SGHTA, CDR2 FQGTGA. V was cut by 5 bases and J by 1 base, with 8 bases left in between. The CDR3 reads CASSNGQNTEAFF. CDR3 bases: TGTGCCAGCAGCAACGGACAGAACACTGAAGCTTTCTTT.

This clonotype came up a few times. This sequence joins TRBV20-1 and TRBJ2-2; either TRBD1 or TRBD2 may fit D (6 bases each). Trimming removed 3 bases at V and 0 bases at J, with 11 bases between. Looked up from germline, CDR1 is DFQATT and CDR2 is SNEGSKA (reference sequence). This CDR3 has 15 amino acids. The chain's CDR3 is CSARGGISNTGELFF. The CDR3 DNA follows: TGCAGTGCTAGGGGGGGCATATCGAACACCGGGGAGCTGTTTTTT.

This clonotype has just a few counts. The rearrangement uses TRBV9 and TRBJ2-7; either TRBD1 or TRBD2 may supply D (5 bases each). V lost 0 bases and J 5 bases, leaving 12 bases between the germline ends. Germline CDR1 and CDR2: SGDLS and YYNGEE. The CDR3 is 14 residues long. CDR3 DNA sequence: TGTGCCAGCAGCGTAGCGGGACGGGGTGACGAGCAGTACTTC. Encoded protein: CASSVAGRGDEQYF.

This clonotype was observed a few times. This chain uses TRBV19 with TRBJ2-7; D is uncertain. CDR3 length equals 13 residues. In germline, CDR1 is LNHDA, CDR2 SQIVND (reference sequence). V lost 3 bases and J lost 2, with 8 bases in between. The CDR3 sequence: CASSMNGPYEQYF. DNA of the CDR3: TGTGCCAGTAGTATGAACGGGCCCTACGAGCAGTACTTC.

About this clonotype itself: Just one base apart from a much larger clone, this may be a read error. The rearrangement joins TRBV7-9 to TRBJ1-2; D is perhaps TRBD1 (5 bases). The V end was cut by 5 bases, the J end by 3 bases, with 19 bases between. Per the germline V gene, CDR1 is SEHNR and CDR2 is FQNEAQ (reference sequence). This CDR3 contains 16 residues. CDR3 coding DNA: TGTGCCAGCAGCGGGATAGACAGATCTTGGGACTATGGCTACACCTTC. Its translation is CASSGIDRSWDYGYTF.

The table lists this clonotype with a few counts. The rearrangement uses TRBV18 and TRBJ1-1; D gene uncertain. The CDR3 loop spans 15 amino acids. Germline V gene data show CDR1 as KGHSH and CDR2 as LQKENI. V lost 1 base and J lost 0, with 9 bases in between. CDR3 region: CASSPRGDMNTEAFF. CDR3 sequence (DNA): TGTGCCAGCTCACCACGGGGTGACATGAACACTGAAGCTTTCTTT.

The CDR3 spells CASTIAGASSYEQYF. CDR3 in DNA: TGTGCCTCGACCATAGCGGGAGCTAGCTCCTACGAGCAGTACTTC. The rearrangement uses TRBV11-2 and TRBJ2-7, with TRBD2 identical over 9 bases. This CDR3 contains 15 residues. V dropped 11 bases and J dropped 0; count of bases not matched to a gene: 11. Germline lookup yields CDR1 SGHAT and CDR2 FQNNGV.

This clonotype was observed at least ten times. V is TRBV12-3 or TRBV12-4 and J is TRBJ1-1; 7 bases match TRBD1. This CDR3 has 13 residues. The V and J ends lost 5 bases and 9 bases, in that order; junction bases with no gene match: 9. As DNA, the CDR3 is TGTGCCAGCAGTCCGGGACAGAGAACCCAAGCTTTCTTT. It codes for CASSPGQRTQAFF.

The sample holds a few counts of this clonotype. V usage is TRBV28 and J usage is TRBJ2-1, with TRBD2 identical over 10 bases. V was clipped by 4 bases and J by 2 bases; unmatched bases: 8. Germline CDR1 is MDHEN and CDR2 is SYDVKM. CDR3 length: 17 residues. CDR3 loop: CASSSVAGGVPYNEQFF. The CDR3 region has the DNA TGTGCCAGCAGTTCCGTAGCGGGAGGCGTCCCCTACAATGAGCAGTTCTTC. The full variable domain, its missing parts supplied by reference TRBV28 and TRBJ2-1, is DVKVTQSSRYLVKRTGEKVFLECVQDMDHENMFWYRQDPGLGLRLIYFSYDVKMKEKGDIPEGYSVSREKKERFSLILESASTNQTSMYLCASSSVAGGVPYNEQFFGPGTRLTVL.

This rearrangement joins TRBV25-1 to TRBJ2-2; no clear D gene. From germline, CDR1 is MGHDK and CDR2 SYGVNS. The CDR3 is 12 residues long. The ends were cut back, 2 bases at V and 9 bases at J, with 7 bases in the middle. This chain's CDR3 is CASSEGGWELFF. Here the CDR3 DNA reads TGTGCCAGCAGTGAAGGTGGCTGGGAGCTGTTTTTT.

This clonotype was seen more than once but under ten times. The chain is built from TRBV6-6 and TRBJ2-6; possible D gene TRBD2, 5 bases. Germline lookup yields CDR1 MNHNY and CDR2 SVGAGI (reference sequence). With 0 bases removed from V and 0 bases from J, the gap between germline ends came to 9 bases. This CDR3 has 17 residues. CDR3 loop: CASSYSVGGSGANVLTF. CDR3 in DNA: TGTGCCAGCAGTTACTCAGTCGGAGGCTCTGGGGCCAACGTCCTGACTTTC.

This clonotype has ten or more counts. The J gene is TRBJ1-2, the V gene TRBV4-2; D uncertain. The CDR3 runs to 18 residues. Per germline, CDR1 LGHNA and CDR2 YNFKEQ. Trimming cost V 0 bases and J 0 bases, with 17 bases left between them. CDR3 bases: TGTGCCAGCAGCCAAGATATGGTCGCAGGCTTTGCTAACTATGGCTACACCTTC. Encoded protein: CASSQDMVAGFANYGYTF.

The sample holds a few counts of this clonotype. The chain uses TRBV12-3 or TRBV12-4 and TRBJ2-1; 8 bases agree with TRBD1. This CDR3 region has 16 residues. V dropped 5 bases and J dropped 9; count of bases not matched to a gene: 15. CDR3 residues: CASSPGQGSASGEQFF. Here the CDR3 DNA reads TGTGCCAGCAGTCCAGGACAGGGTTCAGCTTCGGGTGAGCAGTTCTTC.

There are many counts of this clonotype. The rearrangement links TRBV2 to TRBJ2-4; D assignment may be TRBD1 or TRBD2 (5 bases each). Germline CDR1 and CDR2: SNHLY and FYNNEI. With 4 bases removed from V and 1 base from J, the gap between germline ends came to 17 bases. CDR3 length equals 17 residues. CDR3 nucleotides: TGTGCCAGCAGTGGTCGTGGTCAGGGAGCCGCCAAAAACATTCAGTACTTC. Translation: CASSGRGQGAAKNIQYF.

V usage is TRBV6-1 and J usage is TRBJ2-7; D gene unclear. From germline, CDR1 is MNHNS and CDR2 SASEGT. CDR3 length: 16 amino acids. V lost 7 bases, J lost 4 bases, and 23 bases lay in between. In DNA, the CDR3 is TGTGCCAGCAAGGCGGTCAGGAATCGAGGTTTTTACGAGCAGTACTTC. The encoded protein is CASKAVRNRGFYEQYF.

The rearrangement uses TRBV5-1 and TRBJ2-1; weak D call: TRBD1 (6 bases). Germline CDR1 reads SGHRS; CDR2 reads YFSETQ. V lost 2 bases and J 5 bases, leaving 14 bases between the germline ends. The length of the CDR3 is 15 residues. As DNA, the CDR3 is TGCGCCAGCAGCTTCTCAGGGGATGGGGACAATGAGCAGTTCTTC. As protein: CASSFSGDGDNEQFF. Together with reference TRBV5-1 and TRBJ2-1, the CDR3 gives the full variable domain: KAGVTQTPRYLIKTRGQQVTLSCSPISGHRSVSWYQQTPGQGLQFLFEYFSETQRNKGNFPGRFSGRQFSNSRSEMNVSTLELGDSALYLCASSFSGDGDNEQFFGPGTRLTVL.

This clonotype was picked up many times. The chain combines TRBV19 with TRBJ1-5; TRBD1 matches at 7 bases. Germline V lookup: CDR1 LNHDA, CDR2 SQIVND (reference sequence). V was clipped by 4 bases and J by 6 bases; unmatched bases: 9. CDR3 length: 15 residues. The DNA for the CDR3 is TGTGCCAGTAGTAACATACAGGGGCGCGGTCAGCCCCAGCATTTT. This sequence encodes CASSNIQGRGQPQHF.

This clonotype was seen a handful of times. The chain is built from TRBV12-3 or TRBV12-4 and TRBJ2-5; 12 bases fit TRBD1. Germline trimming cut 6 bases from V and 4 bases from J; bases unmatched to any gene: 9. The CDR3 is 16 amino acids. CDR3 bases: TGTGCCAGCAGCCCGACCGGGACAGGGGGCCTAGAGACCCAGTACTTC. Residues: CASSPTGTGGLETQYF.

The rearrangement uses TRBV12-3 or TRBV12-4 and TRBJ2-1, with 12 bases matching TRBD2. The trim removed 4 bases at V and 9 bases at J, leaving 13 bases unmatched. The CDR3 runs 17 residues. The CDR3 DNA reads TGTGCCAGCAGTTCCCGGACTAGCGGGATTAAGGTAGTTGAGCAGTTCTTC. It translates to CASSSRTSGIKVVEQFF.

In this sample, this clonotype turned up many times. The CDR3 is CASSLAVSYEQYF. The CDR3 coding sequence is TGCGCCAGCAGCTTGGCGGTTTCCTACGAGCAGTACTTC. This rearrangement joins TRBV5-1 to TRBJ2-7; D is unclear. Germline V CDR1 and CDR2: SGHRS, YFSETQ. V lost 0 bases to trimming and J lost 1 base, with 5 bases between them. The CDR3 spans 13 residues.

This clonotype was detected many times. Here the CDR3 DNA reads TGTGCCAGCAGCTTAGGGCGGAGCTCCTACGAGCAGTACTTC. Translating it yields CASSLGRSSYEQYF. The chain has TRBV7-9 and TRBJ2-7; no reliable D call. Trimming removed 1 base from V and 0 bases from J, with 7 bases in between. The V gene's germline CDR1 is SEHNR and CDR2 FQNEAQ (reference sequence). The CDR3 has 14 residues.

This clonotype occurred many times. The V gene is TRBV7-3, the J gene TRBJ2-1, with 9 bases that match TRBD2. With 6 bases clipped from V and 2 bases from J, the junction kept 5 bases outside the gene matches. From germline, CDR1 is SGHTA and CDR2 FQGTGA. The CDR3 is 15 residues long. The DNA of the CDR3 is TGTGCCAGCAGGTCGACTAGCGGTGCCTACAATGAGCAGTTCTTC. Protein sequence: CASRSTSGAYNEQFF.

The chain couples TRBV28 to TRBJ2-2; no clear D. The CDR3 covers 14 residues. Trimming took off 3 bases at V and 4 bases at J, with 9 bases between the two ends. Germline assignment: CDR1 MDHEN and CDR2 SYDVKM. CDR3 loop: CASSFPAGTGELFF. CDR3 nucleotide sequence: TGTGCCAGCAGTTTTCCGGCAGGCACCGGGGAGCTGTTTTTT. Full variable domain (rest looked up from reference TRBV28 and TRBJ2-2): DVKVTQSSRYLVKRTGEKVFLECVQDMDHENMFWYRQDPGLGLRLIYFSYDVKMKEKGDIPEGYSVSREKKERFSLILESASTNQTSMYLCASSFPAGTGELFFGEGSRLTVL.

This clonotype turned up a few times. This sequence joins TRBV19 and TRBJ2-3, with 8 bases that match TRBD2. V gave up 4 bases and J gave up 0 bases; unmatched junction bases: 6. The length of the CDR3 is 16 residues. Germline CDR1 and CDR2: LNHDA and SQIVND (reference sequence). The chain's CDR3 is CASSTIAGPSTDTQYF. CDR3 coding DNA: TGTGCCAGTAGTACTATAGCGGGACCTAGCACAGATACGCAGTATTTT. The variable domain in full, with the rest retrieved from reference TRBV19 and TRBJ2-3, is DGGITQSPKYLFRKEGQNVTLSCEQNLNHDAMYWYRQDPGQGLRLIYYSQIVNDFQKGDIAEGYSVSREKKESFPLTVTSAQKNPTAFYLCASSTIAGPSTDTQYFGPGTRLTVL.

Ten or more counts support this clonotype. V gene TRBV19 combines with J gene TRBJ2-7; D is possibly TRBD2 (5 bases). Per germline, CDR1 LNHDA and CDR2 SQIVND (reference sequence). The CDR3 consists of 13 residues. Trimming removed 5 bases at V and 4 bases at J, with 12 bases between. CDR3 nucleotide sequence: TGTGCCAGTAGTCCCCCGACGGGGTACGAGCAGTACTTC. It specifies CASSPPTGYEQYF. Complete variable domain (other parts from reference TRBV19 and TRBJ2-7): DGGITQSPKYLFRKEGQNVTLSCEQNLNHDAMYWYRQDPGQGLRLIYYSQIVNDFQKGDIAEGYSVSREKKESFPLTVTSAQKNPTAFYLCASSPPTGYEQYFGPGTRLTVT.

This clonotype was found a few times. The CDR3 region has the DNA TGCAGCGTTGGTGGGAGTGAGACCCAGTACTTC. It codes for CSVGGSETQYF. J is TRBJ2-5 and V is TRBV29-1, with D perhaps matching TRBD2 (5 bases). This CDR3 region has 11 residues. V was cut by 4 bases and J by 5 bases, with 8 bases left in between. CDR1 and CDR2 from the germline V gene are SQVTM and ANQGSEA.

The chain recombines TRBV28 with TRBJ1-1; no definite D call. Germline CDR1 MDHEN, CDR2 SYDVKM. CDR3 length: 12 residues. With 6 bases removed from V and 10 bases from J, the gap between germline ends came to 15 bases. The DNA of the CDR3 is TGTGCCAGCAGCGGTGGGAGCCTGGGAGCTTTCTTT. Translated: CASSGGSLGAFF. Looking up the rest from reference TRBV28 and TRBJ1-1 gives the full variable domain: DVKVTQSSRYLVKRTGEKVFLECVQDMDHENMFWYRQDPGLGLRLIYFSYDVKMKEKGDIPEGYSVSREKKERFSLILESASTNQTSMYLCASSGGSLGAFFGQGTRLTVV.

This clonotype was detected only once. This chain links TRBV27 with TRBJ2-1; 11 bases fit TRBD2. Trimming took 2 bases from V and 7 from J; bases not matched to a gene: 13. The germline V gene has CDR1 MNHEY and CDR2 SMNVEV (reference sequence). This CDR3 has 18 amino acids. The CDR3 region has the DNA TGTGCCAGCAGTTTAGGGGGGGATCTAGCGGGAGGATGGAATGAGCAGTTCTTC. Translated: CASSLGGDLAGGWNEQFF.

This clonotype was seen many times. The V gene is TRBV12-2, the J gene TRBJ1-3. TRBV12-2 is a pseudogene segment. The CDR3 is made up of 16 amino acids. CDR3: CASRLALTLSGNTIYF. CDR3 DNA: TGTGCAAGTCGCTTAGCGCTAACACTTTCTGGAAACACCATATATTTT.